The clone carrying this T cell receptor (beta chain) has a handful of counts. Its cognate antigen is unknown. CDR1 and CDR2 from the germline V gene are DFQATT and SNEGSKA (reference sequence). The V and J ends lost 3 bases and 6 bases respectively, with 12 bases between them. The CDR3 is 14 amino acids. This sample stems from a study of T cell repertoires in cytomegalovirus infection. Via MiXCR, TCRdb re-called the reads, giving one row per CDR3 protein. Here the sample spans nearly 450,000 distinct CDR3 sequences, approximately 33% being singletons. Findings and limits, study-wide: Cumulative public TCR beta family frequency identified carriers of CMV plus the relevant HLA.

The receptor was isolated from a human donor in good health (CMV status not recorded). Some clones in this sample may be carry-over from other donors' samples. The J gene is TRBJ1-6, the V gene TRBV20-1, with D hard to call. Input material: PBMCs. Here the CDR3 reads CSASLSGSNSPLHF. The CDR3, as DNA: TGCAGTGCTAGTCTATCTGGGAGTAATTCACCCCTCCACTTT.